This TCR beta chain was profiled in a study of radiotherapy plus CTLA-4 blockade in lung cancer. At the level of the study: Objective response rate was over 15%; disease control rate, around 30%. Notes on the study in general: According to reports, early shifts in blood T cell clones, alongside interferon-beta, forecast response most accurately. Tumor-origin TCR clones grew in blood after radiotherapy plus ipilimumab.

The table came from immunoSEQ multiplex PCR; TCRdb's copy has only in-frame clones and leaves some out. The table shows more than 100,000 clones, with around 89% occurring only once. Patients in the study, people with chemo-refractory metastatic non-small-cell lung cancer, received focal radiation plus ipilimumab CTLA-4 blockade. Of note for this clone: As yet, its antigen is unknown.

The sequencing here drew on peripheral blood, taken from a patient treated with radiotherapy plus ipilimumab. This TCR was sampled from a human donor with non-small cell lung cancer that progressed on radiotherapy plus ipilimumab.

CDR3 in amino acids: CASSPPGYNEQFF. The CDR3 DNA reads as TGTGCCAGCAGCCCCCCCGGGTACAATGAGCAGTTCTTC. The chain combines TRBV5-5 with TRBJ2-1; D ambiguous. The ends were cut back, 4 bases at V and 4 bases at J, with 9 bases in the middle. CDR1 is SGHKS, CDR2 YYEKEE, per germline (reference sequence). The CDR3 contains 13 residues.